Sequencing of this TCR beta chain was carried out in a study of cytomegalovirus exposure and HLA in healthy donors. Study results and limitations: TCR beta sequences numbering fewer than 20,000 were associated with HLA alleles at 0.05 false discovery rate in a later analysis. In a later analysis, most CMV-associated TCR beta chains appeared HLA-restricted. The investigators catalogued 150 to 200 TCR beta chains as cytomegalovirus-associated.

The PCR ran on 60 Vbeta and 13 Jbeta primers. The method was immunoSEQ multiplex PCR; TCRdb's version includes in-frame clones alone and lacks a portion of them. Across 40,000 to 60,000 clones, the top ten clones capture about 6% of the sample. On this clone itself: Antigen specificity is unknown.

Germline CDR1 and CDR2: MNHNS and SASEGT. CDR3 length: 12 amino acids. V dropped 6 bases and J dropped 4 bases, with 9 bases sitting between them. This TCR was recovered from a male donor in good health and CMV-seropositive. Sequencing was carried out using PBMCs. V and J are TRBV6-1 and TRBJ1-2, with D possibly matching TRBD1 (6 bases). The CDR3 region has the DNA TGTGCCAGCAGACGGGACATCTATGGCTACACCTTC. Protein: CASRRDIYGYTF.